The 13 T cell receptor beta chains reported below all come from one sample, sequenced in a study of OX40 agonist ivuxolimab in advanced cancers. The data were produced by immunoSEQ multiplex PCR, yet TCRdb's version contains in-frame clones alone and is incomplete. The table lists more than 10,000 clones, roughly four fifths of them singletons. The sample consisted of CD4+ or CD8+ T cells sorted from blood, taken in a trial of the OX40 agonist ivuxolimab. The receptors were gathered from an adult with an advanced solid tumor such as melanoma, head and neck, liver or kidney cancer.

The chain employs TRBV5-1 and TRBJ2-3; TRBD2 agrees at 13 bases. CDR1 and CDR2 from the germline V gene are SGHRS and YFSETQ. The ends lost 3 bases at V and 2 bases at J; junction bases unmatched: 3. CDR3 length: 16 amino acids. The CDR3 bases are TGCGCCAGCAGCTCGGGGACTAGCGGGGCCACAGATACGCAGTATTTT. Translated: CASSSGTSGATDTQYF. The full variable domain, completed using reference TRBV5-1 and TRBJ2-3, is KAGVTQTPRYLIKTRGQQVTLSCSPISGHRSVSWYQQTPGQGLQFLFEYFSETQRNKGNFPGRFSGRQFSNSRSEMNVSTLELGDSALYLCASSSGTSGATDTQYFGPGTRLTVL.

V and J are TRBV27 and TRBJ2-7; D is possibly TRBD1 (6 bases). The V gene lost 2 bases and the J gene lost 9 bases, with 17 bases spanning the gap. The CDR3 runs 14 residues. In germline, CDR1 is MNHEY, CDR2 SMNVEV (reference sequence). CDR3 DNA sequence: TGTGCCAGCAGTTTAGGATCCCACAGGGAAGCGCAGTACTTC. As protein: CASSLGSHREAQYF.

This chain joins TRBV7-9 and TRBJ2-1; D is perhaps TRBD2 (6 bases). The CDR3 is 14 amino acids. V lost 1 base and J lost 10, with 14 bases in between. Germline V gives CDR1 SEHNR, CDR2 FQNEAQ (reference sequence). CDR3 nucleotide sequence: TGTGCCAGCAGCTTAGGGACTACCCGCAGGGAGCAGTTCTTC. Amino acid sequence: CASSLGTTRREQFF.

A single count supports this clone. The chain uses TRBV10-3 and TRBJ1-1; the D gene is possibly TRBD1 (5 bases). This CDR3 is 13 amino acids long. From germline, CDR1 is ENHRY and CDR2 SYGVKD. The V end was cut by 6 bases, the J end by 5 bases, with 13 bases between. As DNA, the CDR3 is TGTGCCATCAGGACAGTGGCGTGGACTGAAGCTTTCTTT. Protein product: CAIRTVAWTEAFF.

The V call is TRBV27, the J call TRBJ2-3; unclear D gene. Germline lookup yields CDR1 MNHEY and CDR2 SMNVEV (reference sequence). V lost 4 bases to trimming and J lost 1 base, with 15 bases between them. This CDR3 is built from 16 residues. The DNA of the CDR3 is TGTGCCAGCAGTTCCTCGCTCGTCTGGGGCACAGATACGCAGTATTTT. Translating it yields CASSSSLVWGTDTQYF.

The V and J genes are TRBV4-2 and TRBJ1-1; no clear D gene. The CDR3 covers 13 residues. V gave up 1 base and J gave up 0 bases, with 3 bases separating them. Germline V gene sequence: CDR1 LGHNA, CDR2 YNFKEQ. DNA of the CDR3: TGTGCCAGCAGCCAAGCCGTGAACACTGAAGCTTTCTTT. Translating gives CASSQAVNTEAFF.

This chain connects TRBV13 to TRBJ2-7; TRBD2 matches at 7 bases. The germline V gene has CDR1 PRHDT and CDR2 FYEKMQ (reference sequence). J was trimmed by 5 bases and V by 1 base; bases with no gene match: 11. The CDR3 has 16 amino acids. The CDR3 is CASSLVSAGVGHEQYF. In nucleotides, the CDR3 is TGTGCCAGCAGCTTAGTGTCCGCGGGAGTGGGCCACGAGCAGTACTTC.

This clone was counted only a few times. This rearrangement joins TRBV9 to TRBJ2-1; 8 nucleotides align to TRBD2. Losses at the gene ends were 4 bases for V and 6 bases for J; bases not matched to a gene: 9. Germline V CDR1 and CDR2: SGDLS, YYNGEE. The CDR3 covers 15 residues. For the CDR3, the DNA is TGTGCCAGCAGCCTAGGGGGGACTAGGAGCAATGAGCAGTTCTTC. This sequence encodes CASSLGGTRSNEQFF.

This chain connects TRBV2 to TRBJ2-7; 8 bases match TRBD2. CDR1 and CDR2 (germline): SNHLY, FYNNEI. The junction had 7 bases not matched to a gene; V was cut back by 6 bases and J by 0 bases. The CDR3 has 15 amino acids. CDR3 sequence: CASRPGLGGSYEQYF. The CDR3 coding sequence is TGTGCCAGCAGGCCGGGACTAGGGGGCTCCTACGAGCAGTACTTC.

The chain has TRBV9 and TRBJ2-3; 12 nucleotides align to TRBD2. This CDR3 has 16 residues. The J segment lost 3 bases and the V segment lost 8 bases, leaving 10 bases of the junction unmatched. Germline-derived CDR1 and CDR2 are SGDLS and YYNGEE. The CDR3 DNA follows: TGTGCCAGTTCCAGACTAGCGGGAGATTGGACAGATACGCAGTATTTT. This codes for CASSRLAGDWTDTQYF. Using reference TRBV9 and TRBJ2-3 for the parts outside the CDR3, the full variable domain is DSGVTQTPKHLITATGQRVTLRCSPRSGDLSVYWYQQSLDQGLQFLIQYYNGEERAKGNILERFSAQQFPDLHSELNLSSLELGDSALYFCASSRLAGDWTDTQYFGPGTRLTVL.

CDR3 DNA sequence: TGTGCCAGCAGTTACGATGGACAGGGCCATCAGCCCCAGCATTTT. Translating gives CASSYDGQGHQPQHF. The chain recombines TRBV6-5 with TRBJ1-5, with 8 bases aligning to TRBD1. Germline V gene sequence: CDR1 MNHEY, CDR2 SVGAGI. There are 15 residues in the CDR3. Unmatched junction bases numbered 5, after V lost 2 bases and J lost 5 bases.

V usage is TRBV29-1 and J usage is TRBJ1-2; the D gene is possibly TRBD1 (5 bases). This CDR3 contains 16 residues. V was pared by 0 bases and J by 2 bases, with 16 bases between. The germline gives CDR1 SQVTM, CDR2 ANQGSEA. CDR3 sequence (DNA): TGCAGCGTTGAAGATCCGGGCACAGGACCAAACTATGGCTACACCTTC. This translates into CSVEDPGTGPNYGYTF. Full variable domain (missing parts from reference TRBV29-1 and TRBJ1-2): SAVISQKPSRDICQRGTSLTIQCQVDSQVTMMFWYRQQPGQSLTLIATANQGSEATYESGFVIDKFPISRPNLTFSTLTVSNMSPEDSSIYLCSVEDPGTGPNYGYTFGSGTRLTVV.

This clone was seen a few times. The genes are TRBV9 and TRBJ2-1; the match to TRBD2 covers 11 bases. Germline CDR1 reads SGDLS; CDR2 reads YYNGEE. The CDR3 covers 15 residues. V gave up 0 bases and J gave up 7 bases; unmatched junction bases: 3. CDR3 nucleotide sequence: TGTGCCAGCAGCGTAGGGGCTAGCGGGGGGAATGAGCAGTTCTTC. Translated: CASSVGASGGNEQFF.